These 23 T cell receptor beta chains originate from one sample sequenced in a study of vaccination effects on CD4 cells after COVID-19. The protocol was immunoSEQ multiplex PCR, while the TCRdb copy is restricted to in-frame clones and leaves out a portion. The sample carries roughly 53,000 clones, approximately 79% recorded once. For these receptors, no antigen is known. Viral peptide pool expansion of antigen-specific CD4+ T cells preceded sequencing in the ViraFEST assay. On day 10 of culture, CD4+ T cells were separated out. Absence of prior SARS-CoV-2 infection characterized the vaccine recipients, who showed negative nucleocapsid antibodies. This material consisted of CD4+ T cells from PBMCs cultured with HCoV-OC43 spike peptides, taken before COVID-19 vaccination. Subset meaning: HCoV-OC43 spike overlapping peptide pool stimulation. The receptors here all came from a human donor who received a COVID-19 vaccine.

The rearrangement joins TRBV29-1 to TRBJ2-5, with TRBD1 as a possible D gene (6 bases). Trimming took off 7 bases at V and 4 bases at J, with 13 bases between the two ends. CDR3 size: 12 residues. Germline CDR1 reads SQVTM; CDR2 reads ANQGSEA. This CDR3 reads CSAGQQVETQYF. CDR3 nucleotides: TGCAGCGCCGGACAGCAGGTAGAGACCCAGTACTTC.

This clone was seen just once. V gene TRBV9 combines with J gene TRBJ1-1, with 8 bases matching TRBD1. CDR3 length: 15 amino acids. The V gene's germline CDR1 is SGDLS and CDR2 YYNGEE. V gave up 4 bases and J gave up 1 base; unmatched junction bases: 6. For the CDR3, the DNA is TGTGCCAGCAGCCCCAGACAGGGGCCGAACACTGAAGCTTTCTTT. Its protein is CASSPRQGPNTEAFF.

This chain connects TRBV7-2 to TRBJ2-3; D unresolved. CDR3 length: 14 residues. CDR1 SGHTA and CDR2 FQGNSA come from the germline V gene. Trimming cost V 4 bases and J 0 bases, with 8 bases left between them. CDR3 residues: CASSSYLSTDTQYF. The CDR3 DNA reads TGTGCCAGCAGCTCGTACCTGAGCACAGATACGCAGTATTTT. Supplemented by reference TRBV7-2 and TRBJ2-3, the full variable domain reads GAGVSQSPSNKVTEKGKDVELRCDPISGHTALYWYRQSLGQGLEFLIYFQGNSAPDKSGLPSDRFSAERTGGSVSTLTIQRTQQEDSAVYLCASSSYLSTDTQYFGPGTRLTVL.

The CDR3 sequence is CSASYREGGYTF. The DNA of the CDR3 is TGCAGTGCTAGTTACAGGGAAGGAGGCTACACCTTC. V is TRBV20-1 and J is TRBJ1-2; perhaps TRBD1 as D (6 bases). The germline V gene has CDR1 DFQATT and CDR2 SNEGSKA (reference sequence). V was trimmed by 3 bases and J by 8 bases, leaving 13 bases between them. The CDR3 contains 12 residues.

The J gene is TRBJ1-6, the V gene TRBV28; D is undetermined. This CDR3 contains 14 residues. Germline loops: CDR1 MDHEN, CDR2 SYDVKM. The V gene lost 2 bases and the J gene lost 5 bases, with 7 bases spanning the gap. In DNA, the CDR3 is TGTGCCAGCAGTTTAATCCAGGATAATTCACCCCTCCACTTT. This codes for CASSLIQDNSPLHF.

The CDR3 sequence: CASSAGAFASTEAFF. In DNA, the CDR3 is TGTGCCAGCAGCGCAGGGGCTTTCGCGAGTACTGAAGCTTTCTTT. V usage is TRBV7-9 and J usage is TRBJ1-1, with a possible D match to TRBD1 (6 bases). Trimming pared 5 bases from V and 5 bases from J, leaving 18 bases between. CDR1 is SEHNR, CDR2 FQNEAQ, per germline (reference sequence). This CDR3 comprises 15 residues.

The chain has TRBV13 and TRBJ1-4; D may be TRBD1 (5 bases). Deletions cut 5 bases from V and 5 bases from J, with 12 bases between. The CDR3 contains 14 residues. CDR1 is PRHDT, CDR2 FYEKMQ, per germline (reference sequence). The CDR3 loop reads CASSPNGGNEKLFF. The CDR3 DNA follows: TGTGCCAGCAGCCCTAACGGGGGGAATGAAAAACTGTTTTTT.

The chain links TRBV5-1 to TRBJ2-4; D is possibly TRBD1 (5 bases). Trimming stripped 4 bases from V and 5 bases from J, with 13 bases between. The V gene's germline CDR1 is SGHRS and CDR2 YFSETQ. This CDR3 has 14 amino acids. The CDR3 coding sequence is TGCGCCAGCAGCAATCAGGGTAGGGAAAACATTCAGTACTTC. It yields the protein CASSNQGRENIQYF.

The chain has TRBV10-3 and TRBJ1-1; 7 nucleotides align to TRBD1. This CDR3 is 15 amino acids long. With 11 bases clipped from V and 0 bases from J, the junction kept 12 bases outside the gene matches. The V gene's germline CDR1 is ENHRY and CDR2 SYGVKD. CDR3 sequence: CAASDRAYLNTEAFF. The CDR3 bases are TGTGCCGCCAGCGACAGGGCCTACCTGAACACTGAAGCTTTCTTT.

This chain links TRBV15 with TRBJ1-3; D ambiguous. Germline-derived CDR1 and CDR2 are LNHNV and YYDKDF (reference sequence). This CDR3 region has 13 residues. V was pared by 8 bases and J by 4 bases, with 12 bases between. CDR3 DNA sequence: TGTGCCACCGAGCAGAACTTCGGAAACACCATATATTTT. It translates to CATEQNFGNTIYF.

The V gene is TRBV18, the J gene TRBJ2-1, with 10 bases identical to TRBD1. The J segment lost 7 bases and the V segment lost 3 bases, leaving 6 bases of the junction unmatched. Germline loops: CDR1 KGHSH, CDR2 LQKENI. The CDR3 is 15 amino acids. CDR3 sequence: CASSPGTGAKNEQFF. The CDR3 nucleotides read TGTGCCAGCTCACCCGGGACAGGGGCGAAGAATGAGCAGTTCTTC.

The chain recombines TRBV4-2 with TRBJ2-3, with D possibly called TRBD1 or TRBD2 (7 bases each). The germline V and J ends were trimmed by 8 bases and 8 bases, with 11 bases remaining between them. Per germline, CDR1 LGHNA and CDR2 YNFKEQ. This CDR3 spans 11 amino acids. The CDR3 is CASDREGTQYF. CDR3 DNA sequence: TGTGCCAGCGACAGGGAGGGTACGCAGTATTTT.

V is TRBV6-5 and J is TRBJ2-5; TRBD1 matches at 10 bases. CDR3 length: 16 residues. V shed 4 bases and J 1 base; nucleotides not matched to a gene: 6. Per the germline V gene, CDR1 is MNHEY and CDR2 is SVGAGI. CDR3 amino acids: CASSSTGGRSQETQYF. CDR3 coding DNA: TGTGCCAGCAGTTCGACAGGGGGCCGCTCCCAAGAGACCCAGTACTTC.

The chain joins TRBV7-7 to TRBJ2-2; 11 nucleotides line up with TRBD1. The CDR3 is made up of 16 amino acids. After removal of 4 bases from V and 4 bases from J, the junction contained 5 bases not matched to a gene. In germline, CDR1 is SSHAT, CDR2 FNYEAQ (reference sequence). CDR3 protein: CASSSRTGGITGELFF. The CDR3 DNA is TGTGCCAGCAGCTCCCGGACAGGGGGCATCACCGGGGAGCTGTTTTTT.

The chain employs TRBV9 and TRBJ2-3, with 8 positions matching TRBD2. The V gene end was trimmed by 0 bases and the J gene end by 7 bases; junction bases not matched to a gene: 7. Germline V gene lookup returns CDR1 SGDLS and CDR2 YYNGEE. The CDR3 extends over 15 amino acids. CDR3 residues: CASSVVGGADNTQYF. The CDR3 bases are TGTGCCAGCAGCGTAGTCGGGGGGGCCGATAATACGCAGTATTTT.

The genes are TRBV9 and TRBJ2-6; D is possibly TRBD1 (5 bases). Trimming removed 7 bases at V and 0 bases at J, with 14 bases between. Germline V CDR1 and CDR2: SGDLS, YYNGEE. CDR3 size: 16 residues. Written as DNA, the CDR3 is TGTGCCAGCGGCCCAGGGCACAACTCTGGGGCCAACGTCCTGACTTTC. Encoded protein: CASGPGHNSGANVLTF. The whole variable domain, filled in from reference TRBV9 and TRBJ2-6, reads DSGVTQTPKHLITATGQRVTLRCSPRSGDLSVYWYQQSLDQGLQFLIQYYNGEERAKGNILERFSAQQFPDLHSELNLSSLELGDSALYFCASGPGHNSGANVLTFGAGSRLTVL.

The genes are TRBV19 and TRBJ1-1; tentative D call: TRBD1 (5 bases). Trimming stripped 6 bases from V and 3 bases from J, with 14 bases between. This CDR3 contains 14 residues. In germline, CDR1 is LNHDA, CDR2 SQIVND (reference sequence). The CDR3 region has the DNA TGTGCCAGTAGCCCTCGGGTCAGGGACACTGAAGCTTTCTTT. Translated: CASSPRVRDTEAFF.

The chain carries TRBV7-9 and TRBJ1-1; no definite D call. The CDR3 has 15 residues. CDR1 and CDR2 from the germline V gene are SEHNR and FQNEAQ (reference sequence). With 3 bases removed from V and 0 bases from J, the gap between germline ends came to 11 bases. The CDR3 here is CASSFSQVMNTEAFF. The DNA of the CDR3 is TGTGCCAGCAGCTTTTCGCAGGTAATGAACACTGAAGCTTTCTTT.

The CDR3 here is CASSLLIGDITYEQYV. The DNA for the CDR3 is TGTGCCAGCAGCCTCCTCATTGGTGACATTACCTACGAGCAGTACGTC. This rearrangement joins TRBV5-6 to TRBJ2-7; no reliable D call. Looked up from germline, CDR1 is SGHDT and CDR2 is YYEEEE. Trimming cost V 4 bases and J 2 bases, with 19 bases left between them. CDR3 length equals 16 residues.

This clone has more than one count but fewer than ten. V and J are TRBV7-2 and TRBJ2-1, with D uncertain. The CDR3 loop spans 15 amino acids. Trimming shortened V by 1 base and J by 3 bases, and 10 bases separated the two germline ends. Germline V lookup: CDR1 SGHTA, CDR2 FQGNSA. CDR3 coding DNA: TGTGCCAGCAGCTTAGAAGGGCAGATCTACAATGAGCAGTTCTTC. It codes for CASSLEGQIYNEQFF.

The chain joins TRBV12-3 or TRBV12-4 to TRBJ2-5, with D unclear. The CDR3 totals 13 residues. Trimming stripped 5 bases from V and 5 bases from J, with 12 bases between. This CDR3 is CASSLIQLETQYF. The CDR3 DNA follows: TGTGCCAGCAGTCTGATTCAATTGGAGACCCAGTACTTC.

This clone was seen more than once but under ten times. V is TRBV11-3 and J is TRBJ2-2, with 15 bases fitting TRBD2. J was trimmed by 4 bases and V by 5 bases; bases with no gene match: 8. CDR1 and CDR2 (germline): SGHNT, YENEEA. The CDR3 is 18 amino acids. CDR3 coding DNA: TGTGCCAGCAGCCTCTCGGGACTAGCGGGGGGATTCACCGGGGAGCTGTTTTTT. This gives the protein CASSLSGLAGGFTGELFF.

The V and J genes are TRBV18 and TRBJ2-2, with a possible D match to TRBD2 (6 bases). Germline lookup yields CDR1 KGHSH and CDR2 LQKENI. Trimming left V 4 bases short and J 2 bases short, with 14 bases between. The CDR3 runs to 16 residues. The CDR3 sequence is CASSLLLAANTGELFF. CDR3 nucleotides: TGTGCCAGCTCACTACTACTAGCAGCCAACACCGGGGAGCTGTTTTTT. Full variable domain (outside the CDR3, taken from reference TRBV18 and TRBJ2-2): NAGVMQNPRHLVRRRGQEARLRCSPMKGHSHVYWYRQLPEEGLKFMVYLQKENIIDESGMPKERFSAEFPKEGPSILRIQQVVRGDSAAYFCASSLLLAANTGELFFGEGSRLTVL.